This paragraph reports one T cell receptor beta chain. The CDR3 length is 13 residues. Trimming took 0 bases from V and 5 from J, leaving 8 bases between them. Germline V lookup: CDR1 SGDLS, CDR2 YYNGEE. Generated by immunoSEQ multiplex PCR, the TCRdb table keeps only in-frame clones and is missing some. The sample contains around 110,000 clones, roughly four fifths of which appear only once. The sample comes from a study of blood T cell repertoires in COVID-19. Sequencing input: peripheral blood. The rearrangement uses TRBV9 and TRBJ1-1; the D is unclear. The source is a man older than 75 with COVID-19, enrolled during active disease. The CDR3 is CASSVVVRTEAFF. The DNA of the CDR3 is TGTGCCAGCAGCGTAGTTGTGAGGACTGAAGCTTTCTTT.